This is a list of T cell receptor beta chains from one sample in a study of Ad26.COV2.S vaccination and SARS-CoV-2 variants. Profiling relied on immunoSEQ multiplex PCR, and the TCRdb table lists in-frame clones only, not all of them. The sample lists a few hundred thousand clones; 83% were seen once. The sample here was peripheral blood, taken in a trial of Ad26.COV2.S vaccine versus placebo. These receptors all stem from a person between 18 and 65 years old who received the Ad26.COV2.S COVID-19 vaccine or a placebo. The CDR3 runs from the conserved cysteine through the conserved F or W. The D gene is left open where the match is weak.

d_gene	v_gene	CDR3aa
.	TRBV7-2	CASSISTGGNTIYF
.	TRBV7-9	CASSSSRSYEQYF
.	TRBV2	CASSGDTRWLRGLFF
TRBD1	TRBV7-7	CASSPTGGVGTGELFF
TRBD2	TRBV11-2	CASSPPGLARSSEQYF
.	TRBV7-2	CASSLGYLAGPKNIQYF
.	TRBV3-1/TRBV3-2	CASRLGPEQYF
TRBD1	TRBV5-1	CASRPGQGGNYGYTF
.	TRBV7-2	CASSLGGHPPYEQYF
.	TRBV7-3	CASSLRAGPEAFF
.	TRBV27	CANLMTGPLFIGNQPQHF
.	TRBV6-6	CASSAAGGAGNTIYF
TRBD1	TRBV13	CASSPSFLDREVNYGYTF
.	TRBV5-1	CASSIRGPEAFF
.	TRBV3-1/TRBV3-2	CASSQEGEAGELFF
TRBD1	TRBV18	CASSPGDRSSYEQYF
.	TRBV9	CASSVDPGNTIYF
.	TRBV27	CATVPIGATEAFF
TRBD1	TRBV3-1/TRBV3-2	CASSYTGVEQYF
TRBD2	TRBV11-2	CASSLDRGRANTGELFF
TRBD1	TRBV5-1	CASSLGQRLNTEAFF
.	TRBV27	CASSKGGNYGYTF
.	TRBV6-2/TRBV6-3	CASSGGREYGLFTSPLHF
.	TRBV7-2	CASSSTIGNQPQHF
TRBD2	TRBV11-1	CASSTGTSGTHEQFF
TRBD2	TRBV13	CASNPSGGAVEQFF
.	TRBV6-5	CASTAAGAGEKLFF
TRBD2	TRBV6-4	CASSDSIKAGGPFSYNEQFF
.	TRBV18	CASSDRGDSPLHF
.	TRBV4-2	CASSQDNRIIVEKLFF
.	TRBV3-1/TRBV3-2	CASSQGSYEQYF
.	TRBV12-3/TRBV12-4	CASTSGNTEAFF
TRBD1	TRBV10-1	CASSVRGQSSEAFF
TRBD1	TRBV5-1	CASSPWRGRGRTGELFF
.	TRBV12-3/TRBV12-4	CASRQRYYEQYF
TRBD2	TRBV5-4	CASSGLAGGRNEQFF
.	TRBV6-5	CASTPPGGGTQYF
.	TRBV6-1	CASSESHARVYHEQYF
.	TRBV3-1/TRBV3-2	CASSQGPTGELFF
.	TRBV18	CASSPPGRGVAEAFF
.	TRBV12-5	CASGLVLARGAPNQPQHF
.	TRBV27	CASSLRVTEPQHF
.	TRBV15	CATSRVSRSNQPQHF
TRBD1	TRBV9	CASSVDGQGIYGYTF
.	TRBV6-6	CASSYSVYEQFF